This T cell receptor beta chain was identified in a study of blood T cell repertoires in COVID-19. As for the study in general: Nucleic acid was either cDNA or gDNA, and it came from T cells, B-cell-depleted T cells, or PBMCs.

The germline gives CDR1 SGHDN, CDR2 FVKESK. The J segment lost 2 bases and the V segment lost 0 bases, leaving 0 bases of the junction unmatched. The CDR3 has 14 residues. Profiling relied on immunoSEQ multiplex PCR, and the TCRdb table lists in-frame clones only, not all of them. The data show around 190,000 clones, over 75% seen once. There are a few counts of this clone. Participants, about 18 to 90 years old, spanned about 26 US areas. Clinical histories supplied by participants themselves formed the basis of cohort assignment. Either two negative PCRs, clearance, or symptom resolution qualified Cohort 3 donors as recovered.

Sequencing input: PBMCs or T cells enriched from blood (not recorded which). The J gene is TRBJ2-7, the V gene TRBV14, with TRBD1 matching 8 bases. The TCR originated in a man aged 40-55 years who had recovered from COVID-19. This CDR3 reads CASSQEGQAYEQYF. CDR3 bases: TGTGCCAGCAGCCAAGAGGGACAGGCCTACGAGCAGTACTTC.